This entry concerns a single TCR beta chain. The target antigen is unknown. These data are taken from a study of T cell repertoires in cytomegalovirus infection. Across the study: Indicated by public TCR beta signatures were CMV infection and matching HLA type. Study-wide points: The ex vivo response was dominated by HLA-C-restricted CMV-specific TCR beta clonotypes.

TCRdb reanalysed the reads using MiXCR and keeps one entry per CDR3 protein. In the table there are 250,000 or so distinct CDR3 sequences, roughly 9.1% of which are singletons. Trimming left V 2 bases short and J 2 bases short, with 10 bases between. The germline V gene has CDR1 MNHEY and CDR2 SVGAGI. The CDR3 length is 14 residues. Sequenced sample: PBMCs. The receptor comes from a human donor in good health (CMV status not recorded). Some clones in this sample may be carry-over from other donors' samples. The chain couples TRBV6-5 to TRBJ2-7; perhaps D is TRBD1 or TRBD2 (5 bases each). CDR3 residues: CASSYRDGPYEQYF. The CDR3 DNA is TGTGCCAGCAGTTACCGGGACGGCCCCTACGAGCAGTACTTC.